This TCR beta chain was obtained from a study of CD8+ T cells in alopecia areata. In each case, RNA was isolated and then reverse transcribed into cDNA as the sequencing template. The assay was immunoSEQ multiplex PCR, and TCRdb's table has in-frame clones only and misses some. This sample has fewer than 150,000 clones, with 65% to 90% found just once. Treatment here: oral pan-JAK inhibitor, 5-10 mg twice daily. The CDR3 loop spans 13 amino acids. Germline values: CDR1 MNHEY, CDR2 SMNVEV (reference sequence). The V segment lost 8 bases and the J segment 5 bases; nucleotides outside the gene matches: 3.

The sequence derives from a human donor with alopecia areata. The source was CD8+ T cells sorted from blood, collected at week 4, from a patient treated with tofacitinib. The rearrangement links TRBV27 to TRBJ2-1; 10 bases line up with TRBD2. The CDR3 DNA follows: TGTGCCAGCTTAGGACTAGCGGACAATGAGCAGTTCTTC. This translates into CASLGLADNEQFF.